The 5 T cell receptor beta chains reported below all come from one sample, sequenced in a study of cytomegalovirus exposure and HLA in healthy donors. PCR employed 60 Vbeta and 13 Jbeta primers. Produced via immunoSEQ multiplex PCR; TCRdb's table is partial and in-frame only. Here the sample spans 100,000 to 120,000 clones, under 90% being singletons. The sample comprised PBMCs. The receptors originated from a woman aged 18-35 years in good health and CMV-seronegative.

The sample holds a few counts of this clone. Because the CDR3's place on the DNA is in doubt, the DNA is left out and the CDR3 is given as listed by TCRdb. The chain has TRBV7-2 and TRBJ2-7; the table names TRBD1, a call not compared with the DNA. Both ends counted, the CDR3 spans 17 residues. Per the germline V gene, CDR1 is SGHTA and CDR2 is FQGNSA. The CDR3 reads CASSLGFSLDKVYEQYV.

The rearrangement links TRBV4-3 to TRBJ1-3, with D tentatively TRBD1 (5 bases). The CDR3 runs 16 residues. Between the trimmed V and J ends, which lost 0 bases and 0 bases, there was a span of 9 bases. Looked up from germline, CDR1 is LGHNA and CDR2 is YSLEER. Here the CDR3 DNA reads TGCGCCAGCAGCCAAGAGCGGGGGAACTCTGGAAACACCATATATTTT. It encodes CASSQERGNSGNTIYF.

This chain uses TRBV5-1 with TRBJ2-7; a possible D gene is TRBD1 (5 bases). The CDR3 length is 12 residues. Trimming took 0 bases from V and 8 from J, leaving 9 bases between them. Looked up from germline, CDR1 is SGHRS and CDR2 is YFSETQ. The CDR3 loop is CASSLGDSKQYF. The CDR3, as DNA: TGCGCCAGCAGCTTGGGAGACAGTAAGCAGTACTTC.

This clone was counted a few times. The CDR3 DNA follows: TGTGCCAGCAGTTTATTTCTGGGGCAGGACGAGCAGTACTTC. Translation: CASSLFLGQDEQYF. The gene calls are TRBV27 and TRBJ2-7, with D tentatively TRBD1 (5 bases). CDR1 and CDR2 from the germline V gene are MNHEY and SMNVEV (reference sequence). This CDR3 region has 14 residues. Trimming removed 1 base from V and 5 bases from J, with 12 bases in between.

This clone was seen just once. The chain links TRBV19 to TRBJ1-5; D unresolved. Per the germline V gene, CDR1 is LNHDA and CDR2 is SQIVND (reference sequence). With 1 base removed from V and 3 bases from J, the gap between germline ends came to 10 bases. This CDR3 comprises 15 residues. Here the CDR3 DNA reads TGTGCCAGTAGTATAGGACTAATTTTCAATCAGCCCCAGCATTTT. Protein product: CASSIGLIFNQPQHF.